Below, 20 T cell receptor beta chains from the same sample are listed, as sequenced in a study of blood T cell repertoires in COVID-19. Clones were sequenced by immunoSEQ multiplex PCR, and TCRdb holds only the in-frame ones, with some missing. The data show approximately 100,000 clones, with 81% seen just once and 4% to 5.5% held by the top ten. The sequenced sample was peripheral blood. These receptors originate from a man in his 60s with acute or convalescent COVID-19.

The chain joins TRBV7-2 to TRBJ1-1; 9 bases align to TRBD1. The junction had 9 bases not matched to a gene; V was cut back by 6 bases and J by 1 base. Per the germline V gene, CDR1 is SGHTA and CDR2 is FQGNSA. The CDR3 runs to 16 residues. Written as DNA, the CDR3 is TGTGCCAGCAGTCTGGGACAGGGTAGGGGGAACACTGAAGCTTTCTTT. It is translated as CASSLGQGRGNTEAFF.

CDR3 coding DNA: TGTGCCAGCAGCCCTGTCTTTAACACTGAAGCTTTCTTT. This sequence encodes CASSPVFNTEAFF. The V and J genes are TRBV12-3 or TRBV12-4 and TRBJ1-1; D call uncertain. V shed 6 bases and J shed 2 bases, with 10 bases lying between them. CDR3 length: 13 amino acids.

The CDR3 reads CASTLDRDHEQYF. The DNA for the CDR3 is TGTGCCAGCACCCTGGACAGGGACCACGAGCAGTACTTC. V is TRBV11-3 and J is TRBJ2-7; TRBD1 aligns across 8 bases. The germline gives CDR1 SGHNT, CDR2 YENEEA. The CDR3 loop spans 13 amino acids. V trimming: 7 bases; J trimming: 5 bases; junction bases outside the gene matches: 7.

V gene TRBV10-3 combines with J gene TRBJ1-5; no clear D. This CDR3 has 15 residues. The germline V gene has CDR1 ENHRY and CDR2 SYGVKD. V lost 0 bases and J 0 bases, leaving 6 bases between the germline ends. The CDR3 loop is CAISESPYSNQPQHF. CDR3 in DNA: TGTGCCATCAGTGAGTCGCCCTATAGCAATCAGCCCCAGCATTTT.

The chain combines TRBV3-1 (or the pseudogene TRBV3-2) with TRBJ2-5; 10 bases agree with TRBD2. J lost 9 bases, V lost 0 bases, and 7 bases had no gene match. This CDR3 has 15 amino acids. Germline V lookup: CDR1 LGHDT, CDR2 YNNKEL (reference sequence). CDR3 bases: TGTGCCAGCAGCCAAGACCTCAGGACTAGCGGTCCCCAGTACTTC. This translates into CASSQDLRTSGPQYF.

The chain recombines TRBV5-1 with TRBJ2-2; TRBD2 agrees at 10 bases. CDR1 and CDR2 from the germline V gene are SGHRS and YFSETQ. The ends lost 2 bases at V and 1 base at J; junction bases unmatched: 2. The CDR3 spans 16 residues. In DNA, the CDR3 is TGCGCCAGCAGCTTTAGCGGGAGGAAGAACACCGGGGAGCTGTTTTTT. Its translation: CASSFSGRKNTGELFF.

With respect to this clone: One end of the junction is discordant with germline, which a read error may explain. The V and J genes are TRBV6-5 and TRBJ1-3; TRBD1 is a possible D gene (5 bases). In germline, CDR1 is MNHEY, CDR2 SVGAGI. The CDR3 contains 13 residues. This chain's CDR3 is CVSSRGSGNTIYF. In nucleotides, the CDR3 is TGTGTCAGCAGTAGGGGATCTGGAAACACCATATATTTT.

This clone was picked up one time. The chain combines TRBV29-1 with TRBJ1-1; 10 bases are a match to TRBD1. From germline, CDR1 is SQVTM and CDR2 ANQGSEA. The V and J ends lost 5 bases and 4 bases, in that order; junction bases with no gene match: 1. The CDR3 has 12 residues. The CDR3 DNA reads as TGCAGCGTTCGGACAGGGGGCACTGAAGCTTTCTTT. This encodes CSVRTGGTEAFF.

This clone showed up just a few times. V and J are TRBV27 and TRBJ2-3; D possibly corresponds to TRBD2 (5 bases). CDR3 size: 15 residues. Germline V lookup: CDR1 MNHEY, CDR2 SMNVEV (reference sequence). V dropped 8 bases and J dropped 2 bases, with 17 bases sitting between them. The CDR3 here is CASALGRRNTDTQYF. The CDR3 bases are TGTGCCAGCGCGCTGGGGAGAAGAAACACAGATACGCAGTATTTT.

The chain joins TRBV2 to TRBJ1-1; tentatively, D is TRBD1 (6 bases). V lost 6 bases and J 0 bases, leaving 11 bases between the germline ends. Germline V gives CDR1 SNHLY, CDR2 FYNNEI. This CDR3 contains 14 residues. CDR3 coding DNA: TGTGCCAGCAGGGACCGACAGGTGAACACTGAAGCTTTCTTT. The encoded protein is CASRDRQVNTEAFF.

This clone was counted a single time. This chain uses TRBV19 with TRBJ1-2; 8 nucleotides align to TRBD1. With V trimmed by 5 bases and J by 2 bases, 7 bases remained unmatched. Germline CDR1 is LNHDA and CDR2 is SQIVND (reference sequence). CDR3 length equals 15 residues. CDR3 protein: CASSLGTGPNYGYTF. For the CDR3, the DNA is TGTGCCAGTAGTTTGGGGACAGGCCCAAACTATGGCTACACCTTC.

This chain links TRBV11-3 with TRBJ2-5; 11 nucleotides match TRBD2. V gave up 7 bases and J gave up 3 bases; unmatched junction bases: 7. This CDR3 contains 15 residues. The germline CDR1 and CDR2 sequences are SGHNT and YENEEA. CDR3 amino acids: CASKINSGGEETQYF. The CDR3 coding sequence is TGTGCCAGCAAGATCAATAGCGGGGGGGAAGAGACCCAGTACTTC. The variable domain in full, with the rest retrieved from reference TRBV11-3 and TRBJ2-5, is EAGVVQSPRYKIIEKKQPVAFWCNPISGHNTLYWYLQNLGQGPELLIRYENEEAVDDSQLPKDRFSAERLKGVDSTLKIQPAELGDSAVYLCASKINSGGEETQYFGPGTRLLVL.

The J gene is TRBJ2-1, the V gene TRBV24-1; the D gene is possibly TRBD2 (7 bases). The V gene lost 4 bases and the J gene lost 8 bases, with 17 bases spanning the gap. Per germline, CDR1 KGHDR and CDR2 SFDVKD. The length of the CDR3 is 15 residues. The CDR3 DNA reads TGTGCCACCAGTGAGGAGGGGGGGCGGCTCGATGAGCAGTTCTTC. This encodes CATSEEGGRLDEQFF.

The chain combines TRBV11-3 with TRBJ2-5, with D uncertain. Trimming removed 0 bases from V and 7 bases from J, with 9 bases in between. CDR1 SGHNT and CDR2 YENEEA come from the germline V gene. The CDR3 is 13 amino acids. The CDR3 DNA reads as TGTGCCAGCAGCTTAGACAGGATTTCGACCCAGTACTTC. It translates to CASSLDRISTQYF.

V usage is TRBV27 and J usage is TRBJ2-7, with 8 bases matching TRBD1. The CDR3 loop spans 15 amino acids. CDR1 is MNHEY, CDR2 SMNVEV, per germline (reference sequence). V gave up 3 bases and J gave up 2 bases; unmatched junction bases: 6. This CDR3 reads CASSFRQGTAYEQYF. CDR3 in DNA: TGTGCCAGCAGTTTTCGACAGGGGACCGCCTACGAGCAGTACTTC.

The rearrangement uses TRBV6-5 and TRBJ2-6; 9 nucleotides align to TRBD1. This CDR3 comprises 16 residues. The germline gives CDR1 MNHEY, CDR2 SVGAGI. V lost 4 bases and J lost 13; bases outside the gene matches: 14. CDR3: CASSSLGTGTAGVLTF. The CDR3 DNA reads as TGTGCCAGCAGTTCCCTCGGGACAGGGACCGCCGGAGTCCTGACTTTC.

V is TRBV4-1 and J is TRBJ2-1; 8 positions match TRBD2. The V segment lost 2 bases and the J segment 4 bases; nucleotides outside the gene matches: 4. CDR3 length equals 15 residues. The V gene's germline CDR1 is MGHRA and CDR2 YSYEKL. The chain's CDR3 is CASSQTSGAYNEQFF. CDR3 DNA sequence: TGCGCCAGCAGCCAAACTAGCGGAGCATACAATGAGCAGTTCTTC.

V and J are TRBV5-6 and TRBJ1-1; 7 nucleotides line up with TRBD1. The CDR3 is 12 amino acids. V trimming: 6 bases; J trimming: 11 bases; junction bases outside the gene matches: 10. From germline, CDR1 is SGHDT and CDR2 YYEEEE. CDR3 DNA: TGTGCCAGCACGAACAGGGGTAGGGGGGCTTTCTTT. Its translation: CASTNRGRGAFF. The full variable domain, in which reference TRBV5-6 and TRBJ1-1 provide the parts outside the CDR3, is DAGVTQSPTHLIKTRGQQVTLRCSPKSGHDTVSWYQQALGQGPQFIFQYYEEEERQRGNFPDRFSGHQFPNYSSELNVNALLLGDSALYLCASTNRGRGAFFGQGTRLTVV.

V and J are TRBV18 and TRBJ1-1; 7 nucleotides agree with TRBD1. This CDR3 has 14 amino acids. Germline-derived CDR1 and CDR2 are KGHSH and LQKENI. V was clipped by 3 bases and J by 11 bases; unmatched bases: 12. This CDR3 reads CASSPSWTGRGAFF. The CDR3 nucleotides are TGTGCCAGCTCACCCTCCTGGACAGGCCGGGGGGCTTTCTTT.

The CDR3 nucleotides are TGCGCCAGCACCAGAGCGGAGGCCTACGAGCAGTACTTC. Protein sequence: CASTRAEAYEQYF. The rearrangement links TRBV10-2 to TRBJ2-7; tentatively, D is TRBD2 (5 bases). The CDR3 is 13 amino acids. CDR1 WSHSY and CDR2 SAAADI come from the germline V gene. The ends were cut back, 7 bases at V and 2 bases at J, with 12 bases in the middle.